This is a list of T cell receptor beta chains from one sample in a study of molecular identifiers for immune sequencing clone quantification. From the PCR reads, TCRdb called clonotypes with MiXCR, one entry per CDR3 protein. The table has about 320,000 distinct CDR3 sequences, about 20% seen once. Sequencing was carried out using naive CD8+ T cells from blood, with Jurkat cell RNA spiked in. The receptors derive from a human donor in good health. Some libraries in this study had Jurkat cell RNA spiked in. The CDR3 runs from the conserved cysteine through the conserved F or W. A D gene is named only where the DNA matches it firmly. Clone size is not always given. Where it is, it says once, few, many or a class for expanded clones.

>-|TRBJ1-1|TRBV7-8|many
CASSLGRGFENTEAFF
TGTGCCAGCAGCTTGGGAAGGGGGTTTGAGAACACTGAAGCTTTCTTT
>-|TRBJ1-1|TRBV7-6|many
CASSLFAGTEAFF
TGTGCCAGCAGTTTATTTGCGGGCACTGAAGCTTTCTTT
>-|TRBJ1-1|TRBV4-2|many
CASSQGSMNTEAFF
TGTGCCAGCAGCCAAGGCAGCATGAACACTGAAGCTTTCTTT
>TRBD2|TRBJ2-3|TRBV9|few
CASSVASTSGGLDTQYF
TGTGCCAGCAGCGTAGCTTCGACTAGCGGGGGTCTAGATACGCAGTATTTT
>-|TRBJ2-7|TRBV5-4|many
CASSLEIADSYEQYF
TGTGCCAGCAGCTTGGAAATAGCAGACTCCTACGAGCAGTACTTC
>-|TRBJ2-5|TRBV28|many
CASSSDLGRRETQYF
TGTGCCAGCAGTTCCGACCTCGGGCGGAGGGAGACCCAGTACTTC
>-|TRBJ2-1|TRBV13|many
CASSLGRGSSYNEQFF
TGTGCCAGCAGCTTAGGTAGGGGTAGCTCCTACAATGAGCAGTTCTTC
>-|TRBJ1-5|TRBV6-2/TRBV6-3|few
CASSYSIRGQQPQHF
TGTGCCAGCAGTTACTCGATTCGGGGGCAGCAGCCCCAGCATTTT
>-|TRBJ2-7|TRBV20-1|few
CSAPLVSGEQYF
TGCAGTGCTCCCCTCGTTTCGGGCGAGCAGTACTTC
>-|TRBJ1-1|TRBV19|many
CASRQGPPSTEAFF
TGTGCCAGTAGGCAAGGACCGCCGAGTACTGAAGCTTTCTTT
>TRBD1|TRBJ1-2|TRBV7-8|many
CASSLVDRGNYGYTF
TGTGCCAGCAGCTTAGTTGACAGGGGAAACTATGGCTACACCTTC
>TRBD2|TRBJ2-7|TRBV29-1|few
CSVLGKTSGREQYF
TGCAGCGTTCTAGGGAAGACTAGCGGGAGGGAGCAGTACTTC
>-|TRBJ1-5|TRBV2|-
CANRPKGGRGQPQHF
TGTGCCAACCGGCCCAAGGGAGGACGGGGTCAGCCCCAGCATTTT
>-|TRBJ2-5|TRBV20-1|many
CSARFDDGQYF
TGCAGTGCTAGATTTGACGACGGCCAGTACTTC
>-|TRBJ1-1|TRBV20-1|many
CSVPGGNTEAFF
TGCAGTGTCCCGGGAGGGAACACTGAAGCTTTCTTT
>-|TRBJ1-1|TRBV6-5|many
CASRSGVMNTEAFF
TGTGCCAGCAGGTCAGGGGTTATGAACACTGAAGCTTTCTTT
>-|TRBJ2-1|TRBV7-8|many
CASRLLGGPNNEQFF
TGTGCCAGCAGACTCCTCGGGGGCCCTAACAATGAGCAGTTCTTC
>-|TRBJ2-7|TRBV4-1|-
CASSQIGARSHEQYF
TGCGCCAGCAGCCAAATTGGGGCCCGGAGCCACGAGCAGTACTTC
>TRBD1|TRBJ1-1|TRBV4-3|many
CASSQVTLDRGAEAFF
TGCGCCAGCAGCCAAGTAACCCTGGACAGGGGGGCTGAAGCTTTCTTT
>-|TRBJ1-1|TRBV18|many
CASSSIGTEAFF
TGTGCCAGCTCATCAATTGGGACTGAAGCTTTCTTT
>-|TRBJ1-5|TRBV7-9|many
CASSLAGHQPQHF
TGTGCCAGCAGCTTAGCAGGGCATCAGCCCCAGCATTTT
>-|TRBJ2-3|TRBV12-3/TRBV12-4|many
CASRLRLGDPSTDTQYF
TGTGCCAGCAGGCTTCGACTAGGGGACCCAAGCACAGATACGCAGTATTTT
>-|TRBJ1-4|TRBV2|few
CASSASSRDLSEKLFF
TGTGCCAGCAGTGCGTCCAGTCGGGACCTCAGTGAAAAACTGTTTTTT
>-|TRBJ2-6|TRBV19|once
CAGSVSGANVLTF
TGTGCCGGTAGCGTCTCTGGGGCCAACGTCCTGACTTTC
>TRBD2|TRBJ2-3|TRBV5-5|-
CASSSGLAGLTDTQYF
TGTGCCAGCAGCTCCGGACTAGCGGGACTCACAGATACGCAGTATTTT
>TRBD1|TRBJ2-7|TRBV7-9|few
CASSPPDRDLIEQYF
TGTGCCAGCAGCCCTCCCGACAGGGATTTGATCGAGCAGTACTTC
>-|TRBJ2-1|TRBV4-1|many
CASSHSGNNEQFF
TGCGCCAGCAGTCACTCAGGAAACAATGAGCAGTTCTTC
>TRBD2|TRBJ2-3|TRBV29-1|many
CSVDGTSGRITDTQYF
TGCAGCGTTGACGGGACTAGCGGGAGGATCACAGATACGCAGTATTTT
>-|TRBJ2-6|TRBV28|many
CASSGRQDSLSGANVLTF
TGTGCCAGCAGTGGGAGACAGGACTCCCTCTCTGGGGCCAACGTCCTGACTTTC
>TRBD2|TRBJ2-4|TRBV19|-
CASSWSAGVKNIQHF
TGTGCCAGTAGTTGGTCGGCGGGAGTCAAAAACATTCAGCACTTC
>-|TRBJ2-7|TRBV20-1|-
CSVRVASDEQYF
TGCAGTGTTAGAGTCGCTAGCGACGAGCAGTACTTC
>-|TRBJ2-7|TRBV4-3|many
CASSHQEGAREQYF
TGCGCCAGCAGCCATCAGGAGGGGGCGCGAGAGCAGTACTTC
>TRBD2|TRBJ2-3|TRBV28|many
CASSLTSGSQDTQYF
TGTGCCAGCAGTTTAACTAGCGGGAGCCAAGATACGCAGTATTTT
>-|TRBJ2-7|TRBV7-9|-
CACSPPTGPPYEQYF
TGTGCCTGCAGCCCTCCGACGGGCCCCCCCTACGAGCAGTACTTC
>-|TRBJ2-3|TRBV11-2|many
CASSLGANTQYF
TGTGCCAGCAGCTTAGGGGCGAATACGCAGTATTTT
>-|TRBJ1-1|TRBV5-8|many
CASSPEANTEAFF
TGTGCCAGCAGCCCCGAGGCCAACACTGAAGCTTTCTTT
>-|TRBJ1-2|TRBV30|many
CAWSEGFGYGYTF
TGTGCCTGGAGTGAGGGGTTCGGCTATGGCTACACCTTC
>-|TRBJ2-3|TRBV6-6|few
CASSYSKLAACTDTQYF
TGTGCCAGCAGTTACTCGAAGTTGGCGGCGTGCACAGATACGCAGTATTTT
>-|TRBJ1-5|TRBV7-2|many
CASSLGRGLINQPQHF
TGTGCCAGCAGCTTAGGTCGGGGATTGATCAATCAGCCCCAGCATTTT
>TRBD1|TRBJ1-4|TRBV7-9|many
CASSTTGGNEKLFF
TGTGCCAGCAGCACTACAGGGGGTAATGAAAAACTGTTTTTT